This T cell receptor beta chain stems from a study of CD8 T cells in Susac syndrome. CD8+ and CD4+ T cells circulating in blood were sequenced for TCR beta. It was healthy donors who served as the controls, matched for age and sex. TEMRA cells were FACS-enriched, with CD8+ and CD4+ T cells isolated negatively. The trim removed 0 bases at V and 5 bases at J, leaving 8 bases unmatched. The CDR3 length is 17 residues. The germline V gene has CDR1 SGHDT and CDR2 YYEEEE. cDNA came from about 0.46 to 1 ug RNA primed by random hexamers. It was immunoSEQ multiplex PCR that amplified TCR beta CDR3 across 54 Vbeta and 13 Jbeta. TCRdb used MiXCR to reprocess the immunoSEQ multiplex PCR reads, holding one entry per CDR3 protein. The top ten hold roughly 0.29% of the sample, which has roughly 140,000 distinct CDR3 sequences, 94% seen once.

The sequencing input was CD8+ T cells from PBMCs. The origin of this receptor is a human donor in good health. The V call is TRBV5-6, the J call TRBJ2-2, with TRBD2 identical over 9 bases. Written as DNA, the CDR3 is TGTGCCAGCAGCTTGGCCGGGGGACTAGCAGGGACCGGGGAGCTGTTTTTT. This encodes CASSLAGGLAGTGELFF.